This TCR beta chain was recorded in a study of shared clonotypes between healthy human individuals. The wider study: A donor's plate count was three for CD4 naive and three for CD4 memory; CD8 naive had two and CD8 memory one.

General study findings and limits: Only blood underwent sampling, and tissue repertoires likely differ. Shared clonotypes: 4.5% to 5% naive CD4, under 4% naive CD8, about 2.2% memory CD4, 0.4% to 0.5% memory CD8.

Some clones are missing from TCRdb's copy, which holds only in-frame ones; the method was immunoSEQ multiplex PCR. The table lists around 2.5 million clones, roughly 93% of them singletons, with approximately 0.35% in the top ten. As to this clone: Its antigen is currently unknown.

Germline loops: CDR1 KGHSH, CDR2 LQKENI. V was pared by 4 bases and J by 4 bases, with 9 bases between. CDR3 size: 13 residues. The sample consisted of naive CD4+ T cells from PBMCs. Subset of the sample: CD45RA+ positively selected. The TCR comes from a man aged 18 to 29 in good health. Some clones in this sample may be carry-over from other donors' samples. The chain combines TRBV18 with TRBJ2-3, with unresolved D. The CDR3 nucleotides read TGTGCCAGCTCACAACAGCGCGCAGATACGCAGTATTTT. Protein sequence: CASSQQRADTQYF. Full variable domain (outside the CDR3, taken from reference TRBV18 and TRBJ2-3): NAGVMQNPRHLVRRRGQEARLRCSPMKGHSHVYWYRQLPEEGLKFMVYLQKENIIDESGMPKERFSAEFPKEGPSILRIQQVVRGDSAAYFCASSQQRADTQYFGPGTRLTVL.